The subject of this entry is one T cell receptor beta chain. The antigen is undetermined. The data stem from a study of T cell responses to AZD1222 COVID-19 vaccine. TCRdb's table, derived via immunoSEQ multiplex PCR, lists solely in-frame clones and lacks some. Of about 120,000 clones in the sample, about 91% were seen once. There are 14 residues in the CDR3. Germline CDR1 is MNHEY and CDR2 is SVGAGI. J lost 2 bases, V lost 7 bases, and 6 bases had no gene match. Study-wide points: Two AZD1222 doses significantly raised spike-specific TCR breadth and depth over controls. Donors, mostly white British, included more females; clonal diversity was possibly underestimated.

The source material was peripheral blood, sampled 28 days after the second AZD1222 dose. The source is an adult who received the AZD1222 COVID-19 vaccine. J is TRBJ2-7 and V is TRBV6-5; 9 positions agree with TRBD1. The CDR3 nucleotides read TGTGCCAGCAATCCGGGACAGGGAACCTACGAGCAGTACTTC. Translating it yields CASNPGQGTYEQYF.